The clone carrying this T cell receptor beta chain came up a few times. Its cognate antigen is unknown. The V end lost 1 base, the J end lost 6 bases, and 8 bases lay between the germline ends. Germline V lookup: CDR1 SGHKS, CDR2 YYEKEE (reference sequence). This CDR3 region has 12 residues. This sample stems from a study of T-cell memory formation after mild COVID-19. Broader study findings: Some SARS-CoV-2-responding clones were already detected in memory before infection.

After 5'RACE with constant-segment primers, TCR alpha and TCR beta cDNA libraries carrying sample barcodes and UMIs were obtained. TCRdb fed the 5' RACE reads into MiXCR, producing one record per CDR3 protein. The sample carries roughly 250,000 distinct CDR3 sequences, about a sixth recorded once. The chain employs TRBV5-5 and TRBJ2-7; D remains ambiguous. The receptor was derived from a man younger than 30 who had mild COVID-19 (a few samples of this study predate the infection). Cell type and time point are not known. Specimen: PBMCs or a T cell subset sorted from them (not recorded which). In DNA form, the CDR3 reads TGTGCCAGCAGCTTGTCTAGGGTCGAGCAGTACTTC. This codes for CASSLSRVEQYF.